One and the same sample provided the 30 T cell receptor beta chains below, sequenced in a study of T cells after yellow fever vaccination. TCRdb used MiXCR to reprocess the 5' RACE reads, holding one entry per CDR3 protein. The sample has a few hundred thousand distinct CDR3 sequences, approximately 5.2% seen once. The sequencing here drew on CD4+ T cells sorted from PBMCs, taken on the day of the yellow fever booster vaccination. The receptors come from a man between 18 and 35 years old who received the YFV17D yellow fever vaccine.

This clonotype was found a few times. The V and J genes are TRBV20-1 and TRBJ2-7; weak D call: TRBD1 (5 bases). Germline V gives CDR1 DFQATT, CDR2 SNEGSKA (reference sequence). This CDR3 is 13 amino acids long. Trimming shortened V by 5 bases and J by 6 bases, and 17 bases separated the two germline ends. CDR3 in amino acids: CSARTSGLSEQYF. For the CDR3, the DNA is TGCAGTGCTCGGACAAGTGGTCTCTCCGAGCAGTACTTC.

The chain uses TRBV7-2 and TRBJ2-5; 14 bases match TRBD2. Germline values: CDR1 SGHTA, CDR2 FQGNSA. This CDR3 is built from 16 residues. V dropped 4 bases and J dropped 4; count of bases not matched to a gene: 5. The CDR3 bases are TGTGCCAGCAGCTCCAGACTAGCGGGGGGGTCAGAGACCCAGTACTTC. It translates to CASSSRLAGGSETQYF. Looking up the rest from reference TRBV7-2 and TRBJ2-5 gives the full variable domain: GAGVSQSPSNKVTEKGKDVELRCDPISGHTALYWYRQSLGQGLEFLIYFQGNSAPDKSGLPSDRFSAERTGGSVSTLTIQRTQQEDSAVYLCASSSRLAGGSETQYFGPGTRLLVL.

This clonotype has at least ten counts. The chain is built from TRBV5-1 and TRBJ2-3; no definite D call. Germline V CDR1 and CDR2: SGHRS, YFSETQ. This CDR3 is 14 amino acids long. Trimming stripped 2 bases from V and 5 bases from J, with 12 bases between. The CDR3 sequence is CASSFADSGDTQYF. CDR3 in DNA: TGCGCCAGCAGCTTCGCAGATTCAGGAGATACGCAGTATTTT.

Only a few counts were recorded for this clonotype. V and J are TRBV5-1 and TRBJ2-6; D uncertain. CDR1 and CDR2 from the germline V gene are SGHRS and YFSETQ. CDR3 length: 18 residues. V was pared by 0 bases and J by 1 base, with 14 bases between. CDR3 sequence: CASSLDMQRLSGANVLTF. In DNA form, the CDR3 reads TGCGCCAGCAGCTTGGATATGCAGCGACTTTCTGGGGCCAACGTCCTGACTTTC.

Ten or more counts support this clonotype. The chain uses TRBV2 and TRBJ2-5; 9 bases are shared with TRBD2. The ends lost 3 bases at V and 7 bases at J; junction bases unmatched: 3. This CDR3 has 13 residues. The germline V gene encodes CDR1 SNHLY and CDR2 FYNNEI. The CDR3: CASSEASGVTQYF. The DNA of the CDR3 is TGTGCCAGCAGTGAGGCTAGCGGGGTGACCCAGTACTTC.

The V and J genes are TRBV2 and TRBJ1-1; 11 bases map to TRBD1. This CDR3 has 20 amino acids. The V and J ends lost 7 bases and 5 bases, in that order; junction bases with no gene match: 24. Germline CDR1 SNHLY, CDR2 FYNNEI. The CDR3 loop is CASTALTRLGQGASGTEAFF. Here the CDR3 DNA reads TGTGCCAGCACCGCTCTTACCCGTTTAGGACAGGGGGCGTCGGGGACTGAAGCTTTCTTT.

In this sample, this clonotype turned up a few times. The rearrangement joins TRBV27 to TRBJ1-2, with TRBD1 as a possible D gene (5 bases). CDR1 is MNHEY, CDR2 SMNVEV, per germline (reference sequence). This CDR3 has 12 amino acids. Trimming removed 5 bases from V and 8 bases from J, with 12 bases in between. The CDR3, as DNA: TGTGCCAGCAGTGCCCAAGAGGGGGGCTACACCTTC. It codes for CASSAQEGGYTF.

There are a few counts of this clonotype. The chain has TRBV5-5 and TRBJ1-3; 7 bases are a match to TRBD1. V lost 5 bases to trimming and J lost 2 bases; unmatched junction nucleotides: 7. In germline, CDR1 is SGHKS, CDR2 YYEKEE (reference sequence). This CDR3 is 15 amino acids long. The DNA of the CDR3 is TGTGCCAGCAGTTTTGACAGGGTCACTGGAAACACCATATATTTT. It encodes CASSFDRVTGNTIYF.

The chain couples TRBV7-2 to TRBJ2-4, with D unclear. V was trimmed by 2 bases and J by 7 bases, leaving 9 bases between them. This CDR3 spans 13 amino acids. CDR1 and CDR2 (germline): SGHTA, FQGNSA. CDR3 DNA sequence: TGTGCCAGCAGCTTATGGGGTTCGAACATTCAGTACTTC. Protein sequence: CASSLWGSNIQYF.

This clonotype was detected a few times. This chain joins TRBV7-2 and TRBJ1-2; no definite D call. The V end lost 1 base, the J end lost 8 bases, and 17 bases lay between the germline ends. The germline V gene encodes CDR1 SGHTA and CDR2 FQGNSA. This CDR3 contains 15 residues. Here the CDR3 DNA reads TGTGCCAGCAGCTTAGGTTTTCTCACAGAAGGCGGCTACACCTTC. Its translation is CASSLGFLTEGGYTF.

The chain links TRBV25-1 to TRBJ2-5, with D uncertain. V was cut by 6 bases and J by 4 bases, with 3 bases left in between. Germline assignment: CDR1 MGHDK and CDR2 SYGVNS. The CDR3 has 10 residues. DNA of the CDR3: TGTGCCAGCAGGCGAGAGACCCAGTACTTC. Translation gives CASRRETQYF.

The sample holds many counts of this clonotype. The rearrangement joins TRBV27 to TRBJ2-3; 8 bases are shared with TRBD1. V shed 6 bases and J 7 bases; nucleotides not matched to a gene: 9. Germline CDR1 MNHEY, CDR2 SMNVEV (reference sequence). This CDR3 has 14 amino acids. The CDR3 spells CASRGTGVGYTQYF. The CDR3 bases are TGTGCCAGCAGAGGGACAGGCGTCGGATATACGCAGTATTTT.

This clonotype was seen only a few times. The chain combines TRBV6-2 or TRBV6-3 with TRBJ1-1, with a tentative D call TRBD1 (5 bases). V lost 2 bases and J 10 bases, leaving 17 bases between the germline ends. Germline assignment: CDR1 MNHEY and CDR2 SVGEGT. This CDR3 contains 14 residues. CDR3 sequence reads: CASSYGILGTAAFF. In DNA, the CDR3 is TGTGCCAGCAGTTACGGTATCTTGGGGACCGCAGCTTTCTTT.

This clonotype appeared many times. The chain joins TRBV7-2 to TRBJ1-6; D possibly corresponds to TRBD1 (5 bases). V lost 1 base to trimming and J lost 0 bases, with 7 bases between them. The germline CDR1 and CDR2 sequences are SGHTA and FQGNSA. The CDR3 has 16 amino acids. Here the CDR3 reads CASSLEGNSYNSPLHF. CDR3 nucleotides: TGTGCCAGCAGCTTAGAGGGGAACTCCTATAATTCACCCCTCCACTTT.

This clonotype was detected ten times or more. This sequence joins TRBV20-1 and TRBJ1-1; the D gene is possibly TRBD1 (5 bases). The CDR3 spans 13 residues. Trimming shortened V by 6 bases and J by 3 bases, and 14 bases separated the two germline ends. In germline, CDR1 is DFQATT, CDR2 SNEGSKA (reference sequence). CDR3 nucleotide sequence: TGCAGTGCCCCGGGGCGCGAGGACACTGAAGCTTTCTTT. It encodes CSAPGREDTEAFF.

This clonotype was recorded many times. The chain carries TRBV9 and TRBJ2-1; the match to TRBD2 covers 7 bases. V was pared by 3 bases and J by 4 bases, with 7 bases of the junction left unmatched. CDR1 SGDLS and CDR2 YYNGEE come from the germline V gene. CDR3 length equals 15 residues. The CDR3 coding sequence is TGTGCCAGCAGCGAGGCGTCGGGGGGTTACAATGAGCAGTTCTTC. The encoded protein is CASSEASGGYNEQFF.

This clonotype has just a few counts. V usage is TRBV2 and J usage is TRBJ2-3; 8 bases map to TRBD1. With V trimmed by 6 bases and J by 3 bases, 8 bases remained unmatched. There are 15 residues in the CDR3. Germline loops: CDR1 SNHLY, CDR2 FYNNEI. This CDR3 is CASRMDRAPTDTQYF. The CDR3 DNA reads TGTGCCAGCAGGATGGACAGGGCGCCAACAGATACGCAGTATTTT.

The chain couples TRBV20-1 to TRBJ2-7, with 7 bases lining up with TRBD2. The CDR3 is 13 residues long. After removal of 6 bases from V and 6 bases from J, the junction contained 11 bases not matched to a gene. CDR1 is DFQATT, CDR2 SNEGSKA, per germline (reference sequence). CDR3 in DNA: TGCAGTGCCCCTGGGGGGGGGGGTGGCGAGCAGTACGTC. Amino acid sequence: CSAPGGGGGEQYV.

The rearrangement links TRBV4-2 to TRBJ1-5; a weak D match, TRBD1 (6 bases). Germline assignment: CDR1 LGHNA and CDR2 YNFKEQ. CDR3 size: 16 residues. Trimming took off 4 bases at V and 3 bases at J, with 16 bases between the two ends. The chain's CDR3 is CASSLTQGNYNQPQHF. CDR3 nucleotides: TGTGCCAGCAGCCTTACACAGGGTAATTACAATCAGCCCCAGCATTTT.

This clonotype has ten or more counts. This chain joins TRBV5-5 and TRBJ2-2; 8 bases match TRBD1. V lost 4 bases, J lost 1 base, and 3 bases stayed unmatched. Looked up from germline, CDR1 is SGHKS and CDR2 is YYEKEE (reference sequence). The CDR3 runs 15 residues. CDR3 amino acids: CASSPGTGNTGELFF. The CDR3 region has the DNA TGTGCCAGCAGCCCCGGGACAGGGAACACCGGGGAGCTGTTTTTT.

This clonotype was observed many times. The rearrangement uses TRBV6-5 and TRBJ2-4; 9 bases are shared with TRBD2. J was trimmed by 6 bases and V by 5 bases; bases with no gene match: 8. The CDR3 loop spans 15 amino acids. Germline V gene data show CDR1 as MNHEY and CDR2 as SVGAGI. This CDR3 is CASSDPRGGRNIQYF. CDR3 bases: TGTGCCAGCAGTGACCCGCGGGGGGGACGAAACATTCAGTACTTC.

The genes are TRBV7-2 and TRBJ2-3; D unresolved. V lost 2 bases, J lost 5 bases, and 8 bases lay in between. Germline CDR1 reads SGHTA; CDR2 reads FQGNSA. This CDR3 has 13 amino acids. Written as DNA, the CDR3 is TGTGCCAGCAGCTTAATGACTCAAGATACGCAGTATTTT. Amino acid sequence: CASSLMTQDTQYF.

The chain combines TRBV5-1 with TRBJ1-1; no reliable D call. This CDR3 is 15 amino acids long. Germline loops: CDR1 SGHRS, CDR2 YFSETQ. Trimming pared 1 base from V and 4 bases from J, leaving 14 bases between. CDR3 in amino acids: CASSLKGIEATEAFF. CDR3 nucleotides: TGCGCCAGCAGCTTGAAGGGAATTGAGGCCACTGAAGCTTTCTTT. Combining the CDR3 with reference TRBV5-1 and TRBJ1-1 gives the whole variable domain KAGVTQTPRYLIKTRGQQVTLSCSPISGHRSVSWYQQTPGQGLQFLFEYFSETQRNKGNFPGRFSGRQFSNSRSEMNVSTLELGDSALYLCASSLKGIEATEAFFGQGTRLTVV.

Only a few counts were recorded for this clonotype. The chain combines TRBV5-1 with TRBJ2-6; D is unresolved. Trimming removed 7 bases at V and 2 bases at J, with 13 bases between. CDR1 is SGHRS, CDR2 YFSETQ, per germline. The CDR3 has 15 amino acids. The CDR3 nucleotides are TGCGCCAGCTCGACCGGACGGCCTGGGGCCAACGTCCTGACTTTC. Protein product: CASSTGRPGANVLTF.

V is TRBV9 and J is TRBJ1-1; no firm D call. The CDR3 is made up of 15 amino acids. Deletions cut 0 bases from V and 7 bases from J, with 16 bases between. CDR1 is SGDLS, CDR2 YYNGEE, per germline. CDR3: CASSVAPLKNYEAFF. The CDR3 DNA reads TGTGCCAGCAGCGTAGCTCCGTTGAAGAACTATGAAGCTTTCTTT.

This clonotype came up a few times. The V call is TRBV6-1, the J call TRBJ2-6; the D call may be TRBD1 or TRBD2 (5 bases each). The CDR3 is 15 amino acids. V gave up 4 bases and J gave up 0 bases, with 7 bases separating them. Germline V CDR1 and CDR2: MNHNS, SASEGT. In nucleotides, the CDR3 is TGTGCCAGCAGTGGGGGGATCTCTGGGGCCAACGTCCTGACTTTC. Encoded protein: CASSGGISGANVLTF.

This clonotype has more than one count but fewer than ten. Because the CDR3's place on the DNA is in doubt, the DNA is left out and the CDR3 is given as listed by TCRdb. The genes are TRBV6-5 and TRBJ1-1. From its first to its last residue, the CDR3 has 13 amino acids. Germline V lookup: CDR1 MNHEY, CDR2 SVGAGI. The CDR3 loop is CASSTSVELEAFF.

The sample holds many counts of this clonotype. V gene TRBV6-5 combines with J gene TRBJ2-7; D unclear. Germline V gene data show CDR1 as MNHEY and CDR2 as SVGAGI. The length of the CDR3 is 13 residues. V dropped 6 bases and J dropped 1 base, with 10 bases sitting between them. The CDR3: CASSLYGSYEQYF. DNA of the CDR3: TGTGCCAGCAGCTTATACGGTTCCTACGAGCAGTACTTC.

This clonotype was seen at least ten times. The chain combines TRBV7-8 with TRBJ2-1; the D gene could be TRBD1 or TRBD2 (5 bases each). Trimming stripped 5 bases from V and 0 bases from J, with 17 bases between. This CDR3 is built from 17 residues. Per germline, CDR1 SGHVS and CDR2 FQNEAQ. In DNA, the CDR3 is TGTGCCAGCAGCCACGACGAGGGACCTAGCTCCTACAATGAGCAGTTCTTC. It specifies CASSHDEGPSSYNEQFF.

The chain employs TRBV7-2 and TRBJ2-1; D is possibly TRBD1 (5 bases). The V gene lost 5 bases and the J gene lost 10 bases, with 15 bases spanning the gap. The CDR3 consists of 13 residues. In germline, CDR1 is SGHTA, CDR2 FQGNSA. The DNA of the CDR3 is TGTGCCAGCAGCCTAGAACAGGTTCAAGAGCAGTTCTTC. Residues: CASSLEQVQEQFF.